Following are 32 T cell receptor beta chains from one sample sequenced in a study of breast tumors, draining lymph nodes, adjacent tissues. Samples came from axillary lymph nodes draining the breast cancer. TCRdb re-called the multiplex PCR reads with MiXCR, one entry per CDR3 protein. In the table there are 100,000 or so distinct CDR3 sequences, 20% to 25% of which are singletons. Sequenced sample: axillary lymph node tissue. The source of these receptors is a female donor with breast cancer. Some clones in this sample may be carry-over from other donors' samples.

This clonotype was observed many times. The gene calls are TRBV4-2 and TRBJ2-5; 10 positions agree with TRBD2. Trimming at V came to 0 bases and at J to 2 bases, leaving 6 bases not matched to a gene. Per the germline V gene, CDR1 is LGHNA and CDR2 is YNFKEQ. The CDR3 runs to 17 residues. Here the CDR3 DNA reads TGTGCCAGCAGCCAAGAGGGGGCTAGCGGGAGTCAAGAGACCCAGTACTTC. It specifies CASSQEGASGSQETQYF.

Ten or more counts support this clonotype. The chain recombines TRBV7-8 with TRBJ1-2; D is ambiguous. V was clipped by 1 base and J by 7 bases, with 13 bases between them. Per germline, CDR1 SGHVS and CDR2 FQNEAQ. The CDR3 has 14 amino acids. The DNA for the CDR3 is TGTGCCAGCAGCTTAGAGGGCCCGGAGGGTGGCTACACCTTC. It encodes CASSLEGPEGGYTF. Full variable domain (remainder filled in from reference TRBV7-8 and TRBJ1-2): GAGVSQSPRYKVAKRGQDVALRCDPISGHVSLFWYQQALGQGPEFLTYFQNEAQLDKSGLPSDRFFAERPEGSVSTLKIQRTQQEDSAVYLCASSLEGPEGGYTFGSGTRLTVV.

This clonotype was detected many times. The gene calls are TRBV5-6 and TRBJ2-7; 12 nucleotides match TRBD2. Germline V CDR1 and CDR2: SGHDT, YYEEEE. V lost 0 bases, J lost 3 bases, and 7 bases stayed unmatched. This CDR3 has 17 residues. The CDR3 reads CASSLDRLAGEGYEQYF. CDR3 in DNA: TGTGCCAGCAGCTTGGACAGACTAGCGGGAGAGGGCTACGAGCAGTACTTC.

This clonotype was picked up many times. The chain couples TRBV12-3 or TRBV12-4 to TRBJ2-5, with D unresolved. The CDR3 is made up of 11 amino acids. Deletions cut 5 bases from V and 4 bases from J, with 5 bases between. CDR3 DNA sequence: TGTGCCAGCAGTAGTCTAGAGACCCAGTACTTC. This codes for CASSSLETQYF.

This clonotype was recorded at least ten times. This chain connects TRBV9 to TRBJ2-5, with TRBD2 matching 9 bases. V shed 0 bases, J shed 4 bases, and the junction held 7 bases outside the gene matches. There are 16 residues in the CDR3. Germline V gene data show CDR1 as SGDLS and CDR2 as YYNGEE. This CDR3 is CASSVGGGAVGETQYF. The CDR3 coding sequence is TGTGCCAGCAGCGTAGGCGGGGGGGCCGTAGGAGAGACCCAGTACTTC.

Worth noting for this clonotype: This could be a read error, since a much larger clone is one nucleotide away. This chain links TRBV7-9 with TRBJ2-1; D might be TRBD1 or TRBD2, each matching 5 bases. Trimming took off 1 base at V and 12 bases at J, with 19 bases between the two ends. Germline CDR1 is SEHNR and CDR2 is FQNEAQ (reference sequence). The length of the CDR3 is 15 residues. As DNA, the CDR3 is TGTGCCAGCAGCTTAGGGCGGAAGCGAGGGGATGGGCAGTTCTTC. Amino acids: CASSLGRKRGDGQFF.

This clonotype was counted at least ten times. CDR3 DNA sequence: TGTGCCAGTAGTGACGGGCAGTTCACAGATACGCAGTATTTT. It translates to CASSDGQFTDTQYF. The genes are TRBV19 and TRBJ2-3; D ambiguous. CDR3 length: 14 amino acids. Germline CDR1 LNHDA, CDR2 SQIVND (reference sequence). Trimming pared 5 bases from V and 2 bases from J, leaving 11 bases between. The full variable domain, completed using reference TRBV19 and TRBJ2-3, is DGGITQSPKYLFRKEGQNVTLSCEQNLNHDAMYWYRQDPGQGLRLIYYSQIVNDFQKGDIAEGYSVSREKKESFPLTVTSAQKNPTAFYLCASSDGQFTDTQYFGPGTRLTVL.

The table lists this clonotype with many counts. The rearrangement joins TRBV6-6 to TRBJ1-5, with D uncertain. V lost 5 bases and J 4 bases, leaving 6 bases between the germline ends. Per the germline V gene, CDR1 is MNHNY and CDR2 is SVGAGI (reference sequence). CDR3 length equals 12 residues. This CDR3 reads CASSNPNQPQHF. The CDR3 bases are TGTGCCAGCAGTAATCCTAATCAGCCCCAGCATTTT.

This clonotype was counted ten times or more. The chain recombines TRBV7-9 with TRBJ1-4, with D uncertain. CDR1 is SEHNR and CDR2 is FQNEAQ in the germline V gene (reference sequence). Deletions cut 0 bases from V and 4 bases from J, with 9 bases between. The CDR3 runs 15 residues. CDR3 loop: CASSLARRSNEKLFF. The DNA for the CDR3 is TGTGCCAGCAGCTTAGCTCGTCGGAGTAATGAAAAACTGTTTTTT.

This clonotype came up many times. This CDR3 reads CSARDGPRYETQYF. For the CDR3, the DNA is TGCAGTGCTAGAGATGGCCCTAGATACGAGACCCAGTACTTC. V usage is TRBV20-1 and J usage is TRBJ2-5; no clear D. The V end was cut by 0 bases, the J end by 5 bases, with 13 bases between. The CDR3 extends over 14 amino acids. In germline, CDR1 is DFQATT, CDR2 SNEGSKA (reference sequence).

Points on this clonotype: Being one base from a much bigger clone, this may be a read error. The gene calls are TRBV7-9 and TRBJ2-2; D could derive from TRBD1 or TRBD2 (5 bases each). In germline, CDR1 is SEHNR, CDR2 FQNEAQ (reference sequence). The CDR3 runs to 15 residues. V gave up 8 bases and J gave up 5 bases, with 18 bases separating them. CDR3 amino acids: CASGTEGQKTGELFF. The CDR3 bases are TGTGCCAGCGGCACCGAGGGGCAGAAGACCGGGGAGCTGTTTTTT.

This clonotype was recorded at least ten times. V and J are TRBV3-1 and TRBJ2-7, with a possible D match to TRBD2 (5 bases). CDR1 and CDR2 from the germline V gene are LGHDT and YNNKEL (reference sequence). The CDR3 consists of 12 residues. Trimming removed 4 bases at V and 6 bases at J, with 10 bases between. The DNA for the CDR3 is TGTGCCAGCAGCCCAATGGGGAGCGAGCAGTACTTC. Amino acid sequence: CASSPMGSEQYF.

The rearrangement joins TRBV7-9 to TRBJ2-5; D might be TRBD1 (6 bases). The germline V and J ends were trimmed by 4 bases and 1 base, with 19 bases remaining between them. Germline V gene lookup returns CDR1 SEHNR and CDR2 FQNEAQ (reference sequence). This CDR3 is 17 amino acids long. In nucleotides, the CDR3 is TGTGCCAGCAGCTACATACCGCACGGACAGCCCCAAGAGACCCAGTACTTC. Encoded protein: CASSYIPHGQPQETQYF. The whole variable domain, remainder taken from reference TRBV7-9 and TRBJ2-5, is DTGVSQNPRHKITKRGQNVTFRCDPISEHNRLYWYRQTLGQGPEFLTYFQNEAQLEKSRLLSDRFSAERPKGSFSTLEIQRTEQGDSAMYLCASSYIPHGQPQETQYFGPGTRLLVL.

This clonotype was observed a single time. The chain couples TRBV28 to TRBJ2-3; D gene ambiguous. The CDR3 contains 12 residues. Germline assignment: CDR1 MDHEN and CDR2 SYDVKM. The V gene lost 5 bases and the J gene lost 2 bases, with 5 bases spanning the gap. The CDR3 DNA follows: TGTGCCAGCAGTAAGGTCACAGATACGCAGTATTTT. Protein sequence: CASSKVTDTQYF.

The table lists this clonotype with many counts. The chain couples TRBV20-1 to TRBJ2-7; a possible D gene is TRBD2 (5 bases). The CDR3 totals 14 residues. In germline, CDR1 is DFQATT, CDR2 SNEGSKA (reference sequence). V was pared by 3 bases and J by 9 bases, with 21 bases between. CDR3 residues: CSASLQRKAGGQYF. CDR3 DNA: TGCAGTGCTAGTCTCCAGCGGAAGGCCGGTGGGCAGTACTTC.

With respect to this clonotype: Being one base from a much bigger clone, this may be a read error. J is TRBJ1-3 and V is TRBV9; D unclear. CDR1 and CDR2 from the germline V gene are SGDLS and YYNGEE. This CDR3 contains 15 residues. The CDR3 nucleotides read TGTGCCAGCAGCGTATCCGCCGGGTATGGAGACACCATATATTTT. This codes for CASSVSAGYGDTIYF.

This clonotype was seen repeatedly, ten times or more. The CDR3 region is CASSIRVGGDEQFF. The CDR3 DNA reads TGCGCCAGCAGCATCCGGGTTGGAGGGGATGAGCAGTTCTTC. The chain employs TRBV5-1 and TRBJ2-1, with TRBD2 as a possible D gene (6 bases). This CDR3 is built from 14 residues. V was pared by 4 bases and J by 8 bases, with 16 bases between. CDR1 is SGHRS, CDR2 YFSETQ, per germline.

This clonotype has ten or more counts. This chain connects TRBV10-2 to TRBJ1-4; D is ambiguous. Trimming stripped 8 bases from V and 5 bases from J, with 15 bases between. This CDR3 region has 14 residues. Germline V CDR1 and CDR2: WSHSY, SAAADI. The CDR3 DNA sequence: TGCGCCAGCTGCCCTTTGGGAACGAATGAAAAACTGTTTTTT. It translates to CASCPLGTNEKLFF.

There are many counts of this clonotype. The CDR3 DNA is TGTGCCAGCAGTGACTCTCCGGGGGATACGCAGTATTTT. Protein: CASSDSPGDTQYF. The chain combines TRBV6-4 with TRBJ2-3, with D perhaps TRBD2 (5 bases). The V and J ends lost 0 bases and 6 bases respectively, with 7 bases between them. The length of the CDR3 is 13 residues. CDR1 and CDR2 from the germline V gene are MRHNA and SNTAGT.

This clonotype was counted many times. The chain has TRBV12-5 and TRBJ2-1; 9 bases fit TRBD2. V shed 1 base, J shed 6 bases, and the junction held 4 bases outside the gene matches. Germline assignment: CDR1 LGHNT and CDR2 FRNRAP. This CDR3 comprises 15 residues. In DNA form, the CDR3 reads TGTGCTAGTGGTTTGGGACTAGCGGAGACCAATGAGCAGTTCTTC. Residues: CASGLGLAETNEQFF.

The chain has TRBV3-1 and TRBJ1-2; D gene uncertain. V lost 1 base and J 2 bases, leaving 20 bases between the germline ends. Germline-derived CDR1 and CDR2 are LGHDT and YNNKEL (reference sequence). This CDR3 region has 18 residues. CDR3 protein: CASSQGIGGVDLNYGYTF. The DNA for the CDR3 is TGTGCCAGCAGCCAAGGTATAGGCGGCGTGGATCTGAACTATGGCTACACCTTC.

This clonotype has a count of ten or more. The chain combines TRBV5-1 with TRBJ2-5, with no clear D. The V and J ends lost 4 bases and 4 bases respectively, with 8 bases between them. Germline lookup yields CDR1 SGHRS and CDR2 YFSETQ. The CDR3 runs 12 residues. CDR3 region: CASSEERETQYF. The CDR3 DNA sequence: TGCGCCAGCAGCGAGGAACGAGAGACCCAGTACTTC.

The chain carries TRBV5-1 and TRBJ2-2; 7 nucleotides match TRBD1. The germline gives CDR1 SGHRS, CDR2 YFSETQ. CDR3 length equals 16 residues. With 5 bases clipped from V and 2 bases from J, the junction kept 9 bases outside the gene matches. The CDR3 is CASRSPGTANTGELFF. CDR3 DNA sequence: TGCGCCAGCAGGTCCCCCGGGACAGCAAACACCGGGGAGCTGTTTTTT.

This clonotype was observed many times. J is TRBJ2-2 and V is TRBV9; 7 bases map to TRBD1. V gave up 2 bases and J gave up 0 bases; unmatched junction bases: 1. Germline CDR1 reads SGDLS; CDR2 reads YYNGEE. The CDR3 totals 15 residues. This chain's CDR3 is CASSVQGANTGELFF. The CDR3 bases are TGTGCCAGCAGCGTCCAGGGGGCGAACACCGGGGAGCTGTTTTTT.

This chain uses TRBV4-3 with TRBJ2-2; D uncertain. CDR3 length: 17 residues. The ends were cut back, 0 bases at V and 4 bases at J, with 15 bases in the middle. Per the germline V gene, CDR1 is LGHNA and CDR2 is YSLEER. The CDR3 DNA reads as TGCGCCAGCAGCCAAGATGGCGTCGCTCCAGGCACCGGGGAGCTGTTTTTT. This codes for CASSQDGVAPGTGELFF.

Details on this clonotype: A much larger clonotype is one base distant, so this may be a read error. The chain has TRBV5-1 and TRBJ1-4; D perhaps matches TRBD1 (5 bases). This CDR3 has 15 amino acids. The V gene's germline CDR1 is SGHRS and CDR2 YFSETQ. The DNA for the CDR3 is TGCGCCAGCAGCTTTGGACATTTAACTGATGAAAAACTGTTTTTT. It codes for CASSFGHLTDEKLFF.

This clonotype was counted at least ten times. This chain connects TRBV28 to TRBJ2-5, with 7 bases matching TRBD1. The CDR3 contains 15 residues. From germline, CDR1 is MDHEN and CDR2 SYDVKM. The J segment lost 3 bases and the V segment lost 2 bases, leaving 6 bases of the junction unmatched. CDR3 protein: CASSLGTEKEETQYF. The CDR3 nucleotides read TGTGCCAGCAGTTTAGGGACAGAGAAAGAAGAGACCCAGTACTTC.

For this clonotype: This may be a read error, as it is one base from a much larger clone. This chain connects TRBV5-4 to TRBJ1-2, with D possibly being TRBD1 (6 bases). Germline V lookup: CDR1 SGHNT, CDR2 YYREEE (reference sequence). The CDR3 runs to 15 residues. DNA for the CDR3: TGTGCCAGCAGCTTCATAGGGGGGGGGAACTATGGCCACACCTTC. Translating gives CASSFIGGGNYGHTF.

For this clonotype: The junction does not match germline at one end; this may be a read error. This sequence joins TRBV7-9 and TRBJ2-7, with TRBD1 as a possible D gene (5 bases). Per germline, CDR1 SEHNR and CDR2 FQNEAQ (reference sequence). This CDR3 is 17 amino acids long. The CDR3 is CAGSLPRGGQGGSEQYF. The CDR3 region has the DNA TGTGCCGGCAGCTTACCGCGTGGTGGTCAGGGTGGCAGCGAGCAGTACTTC. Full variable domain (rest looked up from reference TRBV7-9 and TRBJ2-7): DTGVSQNPRHKITKRGQNVTFRCDPISEHNRLYWYRQTLGQGPEFLTYFQNEAQLEKSRLLSDRFSAERPKGSFSTLEIQRTEQGDSAMYLCAGSLPRGGQGGSEQYFGPGTRLTVT.

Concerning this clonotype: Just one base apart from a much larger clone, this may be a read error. CDR3 region: CARQNSGGQETQYF. CDR3 DNA: TGTGCCCGTCAGAATAGCGGGGGCCAAGAGACCCAGTACTTC. V is TRBV6-4 and J is TRBJ2-5, with 9 positions matching TRBD2. The J segment lost 1 base and the V segment lost 11 bases, leaving 8 bases of the junction unmatched. Germline CDR1 MRHNA, CDR2 SNTAGT. The length of the CDR3 is 14 residues.

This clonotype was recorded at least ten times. Written as DNA, the CDR3 is TGTGCCAGCAGCTTAGTCGGCGGGAGGGACCAGTTCTTC. Protein product: CASSLVGGRDQFF. The chain combines TRBV11-2 with TRBJ2-1; 9 bases match TRBD2. V lost 1 base, J lost 13 bases, and 5 bases stayed unmatched. The CDR3 length is 13 residues. Germline CDR1 is SGHAT and CDR2 is FQNNGV.

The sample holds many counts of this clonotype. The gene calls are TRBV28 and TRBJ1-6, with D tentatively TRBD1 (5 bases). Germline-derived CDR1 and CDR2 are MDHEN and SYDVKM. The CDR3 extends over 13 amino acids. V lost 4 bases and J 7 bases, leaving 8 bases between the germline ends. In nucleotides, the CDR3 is TGTGCCAGCAGTTCCAGACAGAATTCACCCCTCCACTTT. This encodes CASSSRQNSPLHF.